Given below is one T cell receptor beta chain in context. Its antigen is currently unknown. The CDR3 length is 15 residues. The V gene's germline CDR1 is SEHNR and CDR2 FQNEAQ (reference sequence). V gave up 3 bases and J gave up 13 bases, with 19 bases separating them. Measured with immunoSEQ multiplex PCR; TCRdb has only the in-frame clones, and not every one. The sample lists some 58,000 clones, approximately 90% occurring once. These data belong to a study of PD-1 blockade in classical Hodgkin lymphoma. General study points: Whereas CD4+ TCR diversity had risen significantly by C4D1, CD8+ TCR diversity had not. The diversity seen at baseline in complete responders resembled that of newly diagnosed patients.

Every patient relapsed after autologous stem cell transplantation, and brentuximab vedotin exposure varied. Reported best responses ranged across complete response, partial response or progressive disease. The chain employs TRBV7-9 and TRBJ1-6; the D is unclear. Sequenced here: peripheral blood mononuclear cells (PBMCs), sampled before the second cycle of nivolumab. This sequence originates from a human donor with classical Hodgkin lymphoma. Here the CDR3 DNA reads TGTGCCAGCAGCTTCGAGGGAGGACCGAATTTCCCCCTCCACTTT. Its translation: CASSFEGGPNFPLHF.